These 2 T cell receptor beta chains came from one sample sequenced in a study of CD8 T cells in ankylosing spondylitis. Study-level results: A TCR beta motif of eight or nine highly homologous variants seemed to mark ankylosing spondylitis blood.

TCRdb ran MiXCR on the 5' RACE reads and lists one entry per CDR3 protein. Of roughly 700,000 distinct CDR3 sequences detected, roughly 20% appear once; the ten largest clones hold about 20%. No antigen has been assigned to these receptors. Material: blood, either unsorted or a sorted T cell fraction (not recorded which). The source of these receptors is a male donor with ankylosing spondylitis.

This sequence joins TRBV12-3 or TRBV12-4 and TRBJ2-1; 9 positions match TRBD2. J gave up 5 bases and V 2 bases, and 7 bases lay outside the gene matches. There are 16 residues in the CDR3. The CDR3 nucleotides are TGTGCCAGCAGTTTATCTAGCGGGGCCCCCGACAATGAGCAGTTCTTC. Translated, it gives CASSLSSGAPDNEQFF.

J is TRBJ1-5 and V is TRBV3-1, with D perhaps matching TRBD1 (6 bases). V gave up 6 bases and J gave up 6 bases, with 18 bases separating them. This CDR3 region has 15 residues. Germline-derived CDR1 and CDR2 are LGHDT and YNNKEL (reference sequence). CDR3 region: CASSQGSVGSQPQHF. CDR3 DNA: TGTGCCAGCAGTCAGGGGAGTGTGGGGTCTCAGCCCCAGCATTTT.